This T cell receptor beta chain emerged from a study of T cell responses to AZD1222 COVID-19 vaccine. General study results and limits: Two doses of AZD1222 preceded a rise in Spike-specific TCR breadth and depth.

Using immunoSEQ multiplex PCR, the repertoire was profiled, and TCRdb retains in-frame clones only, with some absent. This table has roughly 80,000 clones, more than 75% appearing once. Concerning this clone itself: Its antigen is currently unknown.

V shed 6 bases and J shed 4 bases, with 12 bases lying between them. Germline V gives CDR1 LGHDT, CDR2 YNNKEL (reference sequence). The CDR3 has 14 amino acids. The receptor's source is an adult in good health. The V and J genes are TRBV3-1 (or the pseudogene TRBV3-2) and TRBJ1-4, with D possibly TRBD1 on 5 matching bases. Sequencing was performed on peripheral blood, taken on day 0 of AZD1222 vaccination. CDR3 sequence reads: CASRQGPRNEKLFF. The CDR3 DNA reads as TGTGCCAGCAGGCAGGGACCGCGTAATGAAAAACTGTTTTTT.